The 18 T cell receptor beta chains reported below all come from one sample, sequenced in a study of early stage breast cancer tumors. Using immunoSEQ multiplex PCR, the repertoire was profiled, and TCRdb retains in-frame clones only, with some absent. This repertoire shows about 4,800 clones, about 61% found once; its top ten account for more than 15%. The sample comprised breast tumor tissue. These receptors were obtained from a person aged 50-59 years with breast cancer.

V is TRBV7-8 and J is TRBJ2-5; 10 bases align to TRBD2. CDR1 and CDR2 from the germline V gene are SGHVS and FQNEAQ. V trimming: 5 bases; J trimming: 5 bases; junction bases outside the gene matches: 11. There are 16 residues in the CDR3. CDR3 loop: CASSPPWERGGETQYF. CDR3 nucleotides: TGTGCCAGCAGCCCCCCTTGGGAGCGGGGGGGGGAGACCCAGTACTTC.

The chain couples TRBV7-6 to TRBJ1-1, with D hard to call. The CDR3 consists of 13 residues. Germline V gene lookup returns CDR1 SGHVS and CDR2 FNYEAQ. V was cut by 4 bases and J by 6 bases, with 12 bases left in between. CDR3 DNA sequence: TGTGCCAGCAGCTCTGGTCCAGCCGCTGAAGCTTTCTTT. Its protein is CASSSGPAAEAFF.

This clone was recorded only once. The CDR3 loop is CASSGGLTDTQYF. The CDR3 nucleotides read TGTGCCAGCAGCGGGGGCCTCACAGATACGCAGTATTTT. The gene calls are TRBV13 and TRBJ2-3; D may be TRBD1 (6 bases). V was shortened by 5 bases and J by 2 bases, with 8 bases between the two germline ends. Germline values: CDR1 PRHDT, CDR2 FYEKMQ (reference sequence). The CDR3 is 13 residues long.

This clone was observed a handful of times. The V call is TRBV6-5, the J call TRBJ1-1; 7 positions agree with TRBD1. This CDR3 has 15 amino acids. Germline assignment: CDR1 MNHEY and CDR2 SVGAGI. Trimming cost V 0 bases and J 3 bases; bases outside gene matches: 4. The CDR3 region has the DNA TGTGCCAGCAGTTACTCGACAGGGAGGCACACTGAAGCTTTCTTT. As protein: CASSYSTGRHTEAFF.

The chain is built from TRBV2 and TRBJ2-5; the match to TRBD2 covers 8 bases. The CDR3 totals 15 residues. Germline CDR1 and CDR2: SNHLY and FYNNEI. The junction had 6 bases not matched to a gene; V was cut back by 4 bases and J by 2 bases. In DNA, the CDR3 is TGTGCCAGCAGTGTATCCAGCGGGAGACAAGAGACCCAGTACTTC. Amino acids: CASSVSSGRQETQYF.

This clone has just a few counts. The chain links TRBV5-4 to TRBJ2-7; 7 bases map to TRBD1. The CDR3 is 12 amino acids. Trimming took 2 bases from V and 4 from J; bases not matched to a gene: 0. Germline V CDR1 and CDR2: SGHNT, YYREEE (reference sequence). Here the CDR3 reads CASSLQGYEQYF. CDR3 nucleotide sequence: TGTGCCAGCAGCTTACAGGGGTACGAGCAGTACTTC.

This clone was detected once. V usage is TRBV16 and J usage is TRBJ2-7; D remains ambiguous. CDR3 length: 14 amino acids. CDR1 is KGHSY, CDR2 FQNENV, per germline. Trimming took off 3 bases at V and 0 bases at J, with 9 bases between the two ends. CDR3 protein: CASSHFRTSYEQYV. The DNA for the CDR3 is TGTGCCAGCAGCCATTTCAGGACCTCCTACGAGCAGTACGTC.

The chain has TRBV19 and TRBJ2-7, with a possible D match to TRBD2 (6 bases). Trimming shortened V by 7 bases and J by 0 bases, and 13 bases separated the two germline ends. CDR1 is LNHDA, CDR2 SQIVND, per germline (reference sequence). CDR3 length equals 14 residues. The CDR3 here is CASTEGLHSYEQYF. The CDR3 nucleotides are TGTGCCAGTACCGAGGGACTTCACTCCTACGAGCAGTACTTC.

In this sample, this clone turned up a few times. The CDR3 here is CASSTGGGGQETQYF. CDR3 DNA: TGTGCCAGTAGTACGGGGGGAGGAGGGCAAGAGACCCAGTACTTC. V and J are TRBV19 and TRBJ2-5; TRBD2 agrees at 7 bases. The CDR3 totals 15 residues. Per the germline V gene, CDR1 is LNHDA and CDR2 is SQIVND (reference sequence). The ends lost 4 bases at V and 2 bases at J; junction bases unmatched: 7.

This chain links TRBV9 with TRBJ2-7, with D possibly being TRBD1 (5 bases). The ends were cut back, 4 bases at V and 3 bases at J, with 11 bases in the middle. CDR1 and CDR2 (germline): SGDLS, YYNGEE. This CDR3 is 13 amino acids long. The chain's CDR3 is CASSKTDSYEQYF. DNA of the CDR3: TGTGCCAGCAGCAAGACCGACAGCTACGAGCAGTACTTC.

This clone is medium-sized (0.01 to 0.1%) within its sample. The chain recombines TRBV9 with TRBJ1-4; D is perhaps TRBD1 (5 bases). CDR3 length: 13 residues. V lost 7 bases to trimming and J lost 7 bases, with 14 bases between them. From germline, CDR1 is SGDLS and CDR2 YYNGEE. CDR3 bases: TGTGCCAGCTCCGTGGGGGATGGTGAAAAACTGTTTTTT. Translating it yields CASSVGDGEKLFF.

The chain carries TRBV30 and TRBJ1-1, with D possibly TRBD1 on 6 matching bases. The ends were cut back, 0 bases at V and 3 bases at J, with 17 bases in the middle. The germline V gene has CDR1 GTSNPN and CDR2 SVGIG (reference sequence). The CDR3 is made up of 16 amino acids. The DNA of the CDR3 is TGTGCCTGGAGTGTTCGAAGGGGGTTATGGGACACTGAAGCTTTCTTT. Protein product: CAWSVRRGLWDTEAFF.

This clone was counted between two and nine times. The CDR3, as DNA: TGCGCCAGCAGTCAATCGAGGGCTCGACCCGGGGAGCTGTTTTTT. This gives the protein CASSQSRARPGELFF. J is TRBJ2-2 and V is TRBV23-1; D may be TRBD2 (5 bases). TRBV23-1 is an ORF, and what it does is uncertain. V lost 0 bases and J 6 bases, leaving 11 bases between the germline ends. The CDR3 consists of 15 residues.

The chain links TRBV18 to TRBJ1-1; 8 positions match TRBD1. The germline V gene encodes CDR1 KGHSH and CDR2 LQKENI. V lost 4 bases to trimming and J lost 7 bases; unmatched junction nucleotides: 2. This CDR3 has 12 amino acids. The CDR3 spells CASSRGTGEAFF. The CDR3, as DNA: TGTGCCAGCTCACGAGGGACAGGTGAAGCTTTCTTT.

This clone is deemed large. The chain joins TRBV11-3 to TRBJ2-3; the D gene is possibly TRBD1 (5 bases). The CDR3 is 13 amino acids. Germline V CDR1 and CDR2: SGHNT, YENEEA. The ends were cut back, 8 bases at V and 2 bases at J, with 11 bases in the middle. In DNA, the CDR3 is TGTGCCAGCGGGGCGGAGATCACAGATACGCAGTATTTT. Protein sequence: CASGAEITDTQYF.

The gene calls are TRBV7-8 and TRBJ2-3; TRBD2 matches 11 bases. Germline CDR1 SGHVS, CDR2 FQNEAQ. Trimming cost V 3 bases and J 0 bases; bases outside gene matches: 8. The CDR3 totals 18 residues. The CDR3 DNA is TGTGCCAGCAGCTTTACTAGTTGGACTAGCGGGAGCACAGATACGCAGTATTTT. Its protein product is CASSFTSWTSGSTDTQYF.

The chain is built from TRBV5-1 and TRBJ1-2; D remains ambiguous. Germline CDR1 is SGHRS and CDR2 is YFSETQ. Trimming took off 3 bases at V and 8 bases at J, with 17 bases between the two ends. The CDR3 has 14 amino acids. CDR3 DNA: TGCGCCAGCAGCTCTGGTGGCCCGATGGGCGGCTACACCTTC. This codes for CASSSGGPMGGYTF.

The V call is TRBV4-1, the J call TRBJ2-7, with a possible D match to TRBD2 (5 bases). The germline CDR1 and CDR2 sequences are MGHRA and YSYEKL. The ends were cut back, 0 bases at V and 7 bases at J, with 16 bases in the middle. The CDR3 is made up of 15 amino acids. The CDR3 region is CASSQDSAAPREQYF. CDR3 sequence (DNA): TGCGCCAGCAGCCAAGATTCAGCGGCCCCTAGAGAGCAGTACTTC.